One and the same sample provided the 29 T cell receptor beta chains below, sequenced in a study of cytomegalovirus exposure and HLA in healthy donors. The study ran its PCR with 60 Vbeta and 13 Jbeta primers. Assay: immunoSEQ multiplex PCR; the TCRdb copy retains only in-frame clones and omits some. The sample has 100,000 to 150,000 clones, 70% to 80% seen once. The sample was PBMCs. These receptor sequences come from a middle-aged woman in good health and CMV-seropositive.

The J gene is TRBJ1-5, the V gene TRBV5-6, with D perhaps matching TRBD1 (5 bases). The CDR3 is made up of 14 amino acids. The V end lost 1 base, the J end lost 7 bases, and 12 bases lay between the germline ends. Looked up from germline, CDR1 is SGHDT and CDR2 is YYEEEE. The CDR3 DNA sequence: TGTGCCAGCAGCTTGTCCCAGGGATGGCAGCCCCAGCATTTT. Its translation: CASSLSQGWQPQHF.

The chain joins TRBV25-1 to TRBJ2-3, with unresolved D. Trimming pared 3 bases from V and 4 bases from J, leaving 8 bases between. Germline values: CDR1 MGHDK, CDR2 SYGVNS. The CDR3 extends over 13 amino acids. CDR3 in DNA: TGTGCCAGCAGTGATGCAGTGGCAGATACGCAGTATTTT. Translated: CASSDAVADTQYF.

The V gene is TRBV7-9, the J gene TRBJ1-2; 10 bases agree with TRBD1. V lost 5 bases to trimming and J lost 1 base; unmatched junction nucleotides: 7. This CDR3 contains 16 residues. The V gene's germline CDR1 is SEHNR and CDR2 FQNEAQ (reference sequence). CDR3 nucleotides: TGTGCCAGCAGCCCCGGGGGACAGGGGATTAACTATGGCTACACCTTC. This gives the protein CASSPGGQGINYGYTF.

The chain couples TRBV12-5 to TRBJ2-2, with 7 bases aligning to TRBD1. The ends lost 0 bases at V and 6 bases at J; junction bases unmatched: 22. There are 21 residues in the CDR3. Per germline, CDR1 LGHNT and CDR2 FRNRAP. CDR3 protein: CASGLVGTVLTPNRRSGELFF. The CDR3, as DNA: TGTGCTAGTGGTTTGGTAGGGACAGTCTTAACTCCGAATCGTAGGTCCGGGGAGCTGTTTTTT.

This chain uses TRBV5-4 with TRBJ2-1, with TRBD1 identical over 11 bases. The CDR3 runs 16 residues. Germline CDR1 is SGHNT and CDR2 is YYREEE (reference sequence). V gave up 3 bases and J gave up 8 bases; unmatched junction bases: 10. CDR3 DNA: TGTGCCAGCAGCTCGTTGGGGGCGGGACAGGGGGATGAGCAGTTCTTC. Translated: CASSSLGAGQGDEQFF. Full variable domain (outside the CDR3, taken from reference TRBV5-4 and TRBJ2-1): ETGVTQSPTHLIKTRGQQVTLRCSSQSGHNTVSWYQQALGQGPQFIFQYYREEENGRGNFPPRFSGLQFPNYSSELNVNALELDDSALYLCASSSLGAGQGDEQFFGPGTRLTVL.

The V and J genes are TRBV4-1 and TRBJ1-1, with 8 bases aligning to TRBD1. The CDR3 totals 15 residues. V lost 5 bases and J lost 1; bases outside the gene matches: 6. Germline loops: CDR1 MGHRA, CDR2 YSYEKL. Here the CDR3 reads CASSGRTGRNTEAFF. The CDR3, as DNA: TGCGCCAGCAGCGGGCGGACAGGGAGGAACACTGAAGCTTTCTTT.

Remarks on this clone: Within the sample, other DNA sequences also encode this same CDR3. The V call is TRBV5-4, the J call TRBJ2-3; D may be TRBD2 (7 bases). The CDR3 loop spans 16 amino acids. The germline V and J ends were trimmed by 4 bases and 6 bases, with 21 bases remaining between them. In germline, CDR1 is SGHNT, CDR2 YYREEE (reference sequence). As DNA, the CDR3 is TGTGCCAGCAGCCAATGGGGGGGCAGGAGTCGGGATACGCAGTATTTT. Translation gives CASSQWGGRSRDTQYF.

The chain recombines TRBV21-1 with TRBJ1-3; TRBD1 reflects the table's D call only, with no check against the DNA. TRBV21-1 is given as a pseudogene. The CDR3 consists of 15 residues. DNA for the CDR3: TGTGCCAGCAGTCAGGAACAGAAGTCTGGAAACACCATATATTTT. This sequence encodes CASSQEQKSGNTIYF.

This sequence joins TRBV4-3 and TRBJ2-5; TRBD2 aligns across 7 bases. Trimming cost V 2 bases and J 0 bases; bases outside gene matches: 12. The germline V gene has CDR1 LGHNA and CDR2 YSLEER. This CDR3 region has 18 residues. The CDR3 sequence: CASSQLWLADLYQETQYF. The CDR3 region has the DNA TGCGCCAGCAGCCAACTTTGGCTAGCGGATTTGTACCAAGAGACCCAGTACTTC.

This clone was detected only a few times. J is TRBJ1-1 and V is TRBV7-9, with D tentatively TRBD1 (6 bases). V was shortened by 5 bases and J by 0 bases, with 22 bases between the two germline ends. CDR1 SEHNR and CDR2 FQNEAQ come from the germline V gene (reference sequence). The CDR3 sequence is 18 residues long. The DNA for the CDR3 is TGTGCCAGCAGCCGAGGTCTGGGCGCGGGGGGCCTGAACACTGAAGCTTTCTTT. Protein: CASSRGLGAGGLNTEAFF.

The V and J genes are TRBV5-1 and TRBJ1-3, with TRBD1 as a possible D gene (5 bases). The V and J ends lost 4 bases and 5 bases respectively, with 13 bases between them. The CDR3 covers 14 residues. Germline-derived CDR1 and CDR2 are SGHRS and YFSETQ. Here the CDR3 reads CASSTGLLRNTIYF. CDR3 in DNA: TGCGCCAGCAGCACAGGCTTACTGCGAAACACCATATATTTT.

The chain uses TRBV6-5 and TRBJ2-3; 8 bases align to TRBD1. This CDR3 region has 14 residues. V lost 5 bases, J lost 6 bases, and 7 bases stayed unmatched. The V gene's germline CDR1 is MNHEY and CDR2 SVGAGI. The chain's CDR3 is CASSRRGLRDTQYF. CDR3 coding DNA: TGTGCCAGCAGTCGCAGGGGGCTGCGGGATACGCAGTATTTT.

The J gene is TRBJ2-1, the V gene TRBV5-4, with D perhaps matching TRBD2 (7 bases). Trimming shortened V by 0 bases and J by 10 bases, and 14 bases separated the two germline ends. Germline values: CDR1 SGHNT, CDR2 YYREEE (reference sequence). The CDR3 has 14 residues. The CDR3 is CASSLGPEGGEQFF. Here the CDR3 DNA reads TGTGCCAGCAGCTTGGGGCCTGAGGGGGGGGAGCAGTTCTTC.

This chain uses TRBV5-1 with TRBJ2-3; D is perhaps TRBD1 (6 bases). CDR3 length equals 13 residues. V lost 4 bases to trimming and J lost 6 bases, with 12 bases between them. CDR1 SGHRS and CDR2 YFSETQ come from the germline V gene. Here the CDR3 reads CASSLGTSDTQYF. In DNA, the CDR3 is TGCGCCAGCAGCCTCGGGACATCGGATACGCAGTATTTT.

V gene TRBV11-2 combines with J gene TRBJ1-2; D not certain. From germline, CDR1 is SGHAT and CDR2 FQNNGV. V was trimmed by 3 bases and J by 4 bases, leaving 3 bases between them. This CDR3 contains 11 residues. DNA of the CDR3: TGTGCCAGCAGCTTCGGCTATGGCTACACCTTC. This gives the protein CASSFGYGYTF.

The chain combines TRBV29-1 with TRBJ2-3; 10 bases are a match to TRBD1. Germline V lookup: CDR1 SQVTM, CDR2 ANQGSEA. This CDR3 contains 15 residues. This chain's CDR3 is CIAGTGDGSTDTQYF. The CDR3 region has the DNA TGCATCGCCGGGACAGGGGATGGGAGCACAGATACGCAGTATTTT.

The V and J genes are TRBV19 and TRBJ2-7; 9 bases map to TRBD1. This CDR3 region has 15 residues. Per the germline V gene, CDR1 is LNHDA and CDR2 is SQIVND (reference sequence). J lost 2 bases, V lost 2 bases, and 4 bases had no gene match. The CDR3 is CASSITTGGPYEQYF. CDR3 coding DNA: TGTGCCAGTAGTATAACGACAGGGGGGCCCTACGAGCAGTACTTC.

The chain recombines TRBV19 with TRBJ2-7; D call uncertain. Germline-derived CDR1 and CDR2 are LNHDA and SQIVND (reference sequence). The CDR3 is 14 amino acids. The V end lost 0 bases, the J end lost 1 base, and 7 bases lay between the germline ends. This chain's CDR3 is CASSIDPESYEQYF. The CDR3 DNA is TGTGCCAGTAGTATAGACCCAGAATCCTACGAGCAGTACTTC. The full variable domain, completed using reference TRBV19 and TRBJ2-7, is DGGITQSPKYLFRKEGQNVTLSCEQNLNHDAMYWYRQDPGQGLRLIYYSQIVNDFQKGDIAEGYSVSREKKESFPLTVTSAQKNPTAFYLCASSIDPESYEQYFGPGTRLTVT.

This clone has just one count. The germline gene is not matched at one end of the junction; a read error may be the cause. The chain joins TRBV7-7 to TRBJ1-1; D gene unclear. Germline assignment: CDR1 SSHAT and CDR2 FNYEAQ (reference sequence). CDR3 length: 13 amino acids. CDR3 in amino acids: CASSRTRNTEAFF. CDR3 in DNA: TGTGCTAGCAGCCGTACAAGGAACACTGAAGCTTTCTTT.

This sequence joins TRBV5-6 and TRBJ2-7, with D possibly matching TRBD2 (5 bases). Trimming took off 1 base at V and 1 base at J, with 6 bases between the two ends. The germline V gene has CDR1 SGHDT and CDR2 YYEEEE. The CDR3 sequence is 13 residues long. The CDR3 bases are TGTGCCAGCAGCTTGCGCGGGTCCTACGAGCAGTACTTC. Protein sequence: CASSLRGSYEQYF. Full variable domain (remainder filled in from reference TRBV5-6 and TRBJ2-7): DAGVTQSPTHLIKTRGQQVTLRCSPKSGHDTVSWYQQALGQGPQFIFQYYEEEERQRGNFPDRFSGHQFPNYSSELNVNALLLGDSALYLCASSLRGSYEQYFGPGTRLTVT.

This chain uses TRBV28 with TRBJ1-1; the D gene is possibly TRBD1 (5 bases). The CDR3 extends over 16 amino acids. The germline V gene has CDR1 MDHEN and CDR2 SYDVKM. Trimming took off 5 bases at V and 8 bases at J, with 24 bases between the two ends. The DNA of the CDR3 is TGTGCCAGCAGTACATGGGCCCGTGGGGGGAGACCCGAAGCTTTCTTT. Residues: CASSTWARGGRPEAFF.

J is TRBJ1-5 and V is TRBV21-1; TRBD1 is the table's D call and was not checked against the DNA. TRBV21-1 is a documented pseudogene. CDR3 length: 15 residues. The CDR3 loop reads CASSKGTGGNQPQHF. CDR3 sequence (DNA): TGTGCCAGCAGCAAGGGTACAGGGGGAAATCAGCCCCAGCATTTT.

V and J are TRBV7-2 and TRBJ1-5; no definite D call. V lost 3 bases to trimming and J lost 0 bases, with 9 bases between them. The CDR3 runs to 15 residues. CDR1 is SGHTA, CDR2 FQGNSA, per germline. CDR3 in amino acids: CASSLATLSNQPQHF. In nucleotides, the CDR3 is TGTGCCAGCAGCTTGGCGACACTTAGCAATCAGCCCCAGCATTTT.

In nucleotides, the CDR3 is TGTGCCAGCAGCGGACAGGGGGCGATAGAGACCCAGTACTTC. It yields the protein CASSGQGAIETQYF. The V and J genes are TRBV6-1 and TRBJ2-5; the match to TRBD1 covers 11 bases. Germline CDR1 MNHNS, CDR2 SASEGT. The CDR3 runs to 14 residues. Trimming cost V 6 bases and J 4 bases; bases outside gene matches: 4.

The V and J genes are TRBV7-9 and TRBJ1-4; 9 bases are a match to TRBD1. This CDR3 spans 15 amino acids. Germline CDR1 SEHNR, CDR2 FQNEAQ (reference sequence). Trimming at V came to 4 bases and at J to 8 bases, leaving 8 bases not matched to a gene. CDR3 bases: TGTGCCAGCAGCTACAGGGACAGGGAGAGGGAAAAACTGTTTTTT. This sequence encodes CASSYRDREREKLFF.

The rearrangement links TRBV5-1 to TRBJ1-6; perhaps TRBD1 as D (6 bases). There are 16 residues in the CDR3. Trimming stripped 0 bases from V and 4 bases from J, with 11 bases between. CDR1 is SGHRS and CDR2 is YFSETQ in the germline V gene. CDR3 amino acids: CASSLVSQGYNSPLHF. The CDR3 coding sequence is TGCGCCAGCAGCTTGGTCTCACAGGGTTATAATTCACCCCTCCACTTT.

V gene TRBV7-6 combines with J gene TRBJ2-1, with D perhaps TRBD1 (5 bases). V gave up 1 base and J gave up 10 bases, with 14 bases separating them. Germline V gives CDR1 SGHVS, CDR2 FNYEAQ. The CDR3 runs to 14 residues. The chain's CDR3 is CASSLVTVGGEQFF. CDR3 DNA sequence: TGTGCCAGCAGCTTAGTGACAGTGGGTGGGGAGCAGTTCTTC.

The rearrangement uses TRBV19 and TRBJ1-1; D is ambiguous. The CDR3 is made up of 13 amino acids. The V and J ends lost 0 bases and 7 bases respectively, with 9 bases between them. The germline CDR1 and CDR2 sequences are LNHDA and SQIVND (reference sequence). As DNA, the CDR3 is TGTGCCAGTAGTATAGATCGGAGGTTTGAAGCTTTCTTT. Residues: CASSIDRRFEAFF.

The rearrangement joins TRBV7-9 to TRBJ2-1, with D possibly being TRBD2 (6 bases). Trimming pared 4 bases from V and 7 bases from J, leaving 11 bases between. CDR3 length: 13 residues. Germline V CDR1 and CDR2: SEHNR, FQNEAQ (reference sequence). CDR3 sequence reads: CASSSGLNNEQFF. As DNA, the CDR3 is TGTGCCAGCAGCTCGGGACTGAATAATGAGCAGTTCTTC. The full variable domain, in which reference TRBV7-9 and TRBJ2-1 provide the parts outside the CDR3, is DTGVSQNPRHKITKRGQNVTFRCDPISEHNRLYWYRQTLGQGPEFLTYFQNEAQLEKSRLLSDRFSAERPKGSFSTLEIQRTEQGDSAMYLCASSSGLNNEQFFGPGTRLTVL.